A selection of T cell receptor beta chains follows, all from one sample in a study of cytomegalovirus exposure and HLA in healthy donors. The protocol was immunoSEQ multiplex PCR, while the TCRdb copy is restricted to in-frame clones and leaves out a portion. Of roughly 230,000 clones in the sample, about 93% were seen once. The material sequenced was PBMCs. The receptors derive from a girl aged 2-10 years in good health and CMV-seronegative. The CDR3 runs from the conserved cysteine through the conserved F or W. D genes are given only for firm matches. Only some rows state a clone size, as once, few, many or a class for expanded clones.

J gene: TRBJ1-5
V gene: TRBV6-5
clone size: -
D gene: TRBD1
CDR3 DNA: TGTGCCAGCAGTTGGGACAGATTTGGGCAGCCCCAGCATTTT
CDR3 protein: CASSWDRFGQPQHF

J gene: TRBJ2-1
V gene: TRBV11-2
clone size: -
D gene: TRBD2
CDR3 DNA: TGTGCCAGCAGCTGGTCAGCGGGAGGGGCCTACAATGAGCAGTTCTTC
CDR3 protein: CASSWSAGGAYNEQFF

J gene: TRBJ1-1
V gene: TRBV5-6
clone size: -
D gene: -
CDR3 DNA: TGTGCCAGCAGCTGGGGGGGGAACAGGGAGATTGAAGCTTTCTTT
CDR3 protein: CASSWGGNREIEAFF

J gene: TRBJ2-7
V gene: TRBV6-5
clone size: -
D gene: -
CDR3 DNA: TGTGCCAGCAGTTACTCGAGAGGATTTACCTACGAGCAGTACTTC
CDR3 protein: CASSYSRGFTYEQYF

J gene: TRBJ2-7
V gene: TRBV2
clone size: -
D gene: -
CDR3 DNA: TGTGCCAGCAGTGAAGCCTGGGGTAGGGACATCTCCTACGAGCAGTACTTC
CDR3 protein: CASSEAWGRDISYEQYF

J gene: TRBJ2-5
V gene: TRBV2
clone size: -
D gene: TRBD2
CDR3 DNA: TGTGCCAGCACCGAGGGTTGGCGGGGGGGGGAGACCCAGTACTTC
CDR3 protein: CASTEGWRGGETQYF

J gene: TRBJ1-4
V gene: TRBV28
clone size: -
D gene: TRBD1
CDR3 DNA: TGTGCCAGCAGTGACCCAGGGGGCACAGCTAATGAAAAACTGTTTTTT
CDR3 protein: CASSDPGGTANEKLFF

J gene: TRBJ1-4
V gene: TRBV11-2
clone size: -
D gene: -
CDR3 DNA: TGTGCCAGCAGCTTACCAGGTTCCAATGAAAAACTGTTTTTT
CDR3 protein: CASSLPGSNEKLFF

J gene: TRBJ2-7
V gene: TRBV19
clone size: -
D gene: TRBD2
CDR3 DNA: TGTGCCAGTAGCCGACTAGCGGGGGACAGCTCCTACGAGCAGTACTTC
CDR3 protein: CASSRLAGDSSYEQYF

J gene: TRBJ2-7
V gene: TRBV21-1
clone size: -
D gene: -
CDR3 DNA: TGTGCCAGCAGCAAAAGAGTGCACGCCCCCTACGAGCAGTACTTC
CDR3 protein: CASSKRVHAPYEQYF

J gene: TRBJ2-1
V gene: TRBV5-1
clone size: -
D gene: TRBD2
CDR3 DNA: TGCGCCAGCAGCCCCCCTCTAGCGGGGGGGACCAATGAGCAGTTCTTC
CDR3 protein: CASSPPLAGGTNEQFF

J gene: TRBJ2-1
V gene: TRBV7-9
clone size: once
D gene: TRBD2
CDR3 DNA: TGTGCCAGCAGCACCAGCGGGGGGGGTACCTACAATGAGCAGTTCTTC
CDR3 protein: CASSTSGGGTYNEQFF

J gene: TRBJ2-2
V gene: TRBV10-3
clone size: -
D gene: TRBD2
CDR3 DNA: TGTGCCATCAGGGGACTAGCGGGAGGCACCGGGGAGCTGTTTTTT
CDR3 protein: CAIRGLAGGTGELFF

J gene: TRBJ1-4
V gene: TRBV28
clone size: -
D gene: -
CDR3 DNA: TGTGCCAGCAGTTTGTGGAGGGGAGGCGGTAATGAAAAACTGTTTTTT
CDR3 protein: CASSLWRGGGNEKLFF

J gene: TRBJ2-3
V gene: TRBV27
clone size: -
D gene: -
CDR3 DNA: TGTGCCAGCAGCTTAGGGGGGGGAAGCACAGATACGCAGTATTTT
CDR3 protein: CASSLGGGSTDTQYF

J gene: TRBJ1-5
V gene: TRBV5-6
clone size: -
D gene: -
CDR3 DNA: TGTGCCAGCAGCTTGAGTAGGGGGTATCAGGATCAGCCCCAGCATTTT
CDR3 protein: CASSLSRGYQDQPQHF

J gene: TRBJ1-2
V gene: TRBV19
clone size: -
D gene: TRBD1
CDR3 DNA: TGTGCCAGTAGTGTCGACAGGGATAACTATGGCTACACCTTC
CDR3 protein: CASSVDRDNYGYTF

J gene: TRBJ2-5
V gene: TRBV13
clone size: -
D gene: TRBD2
CDR3 DNA: TGTGCCAGCAGCATCTCGGGGGGGCCTGGAGAGACCCAGTACTTC
CDR3 protein: CASSISGGPGETQYF

J gene: TRBJ1-4
V gene: TRBV13
clone size: -
D gene: TRBD1
CDR3 DNA: TGTGCCAGCAGCCAGGGGGTCTCAACTAATGAAAAACTGTTTTTT
CDR3 protein: CASSQGVSTNEKLFF

J gene: TRBJ2-2
V gene: TRBV5-1
clone size: -
D gene: TRBD1
CDR3 DNA: TGCGCCAGCAGACTGCGACAGGGGAACGGTACCGGGGAGCTGTTTTTT
CDR3 protein: CASRLRQGNGTGELFF

J gene: TRBJ2-1
V gene: TRBV13
clone size: -
D gene: -
CDR3 DNA: TGTGCCAGCAGCACCCTCTTGGGAGCGGGCCACAATGAGCAGTTCTTC
CDR3 protein: CASSTLLGAGHNEQFF

J gene: TRBJ1-1
V gene: TRBV5-4
clone size: few
D gene: -
CDR3 DNA: TGTGCCAGCAGCGCGGGAACCCTGAACACTGAAGCTTTCTTT
CDR3 protein: CASSAGTLNTEAFF

J gene: TRBJ1-4
V gene: TRBV6-6
clone size: -
D gene: TRBD1
CDR3 DNA: TGTGCCAGCAGTGCGCCGGGACAGGGGAGCGAAAAACTGTTTTTT
CDR3 protein: CASSAPGQGSEKLFF

J gene: TRBJ1-4
V gene: TRBV27
clone size: -
D gene: -
CDR3 DNA: TGTGCCAGCGCGGAGACGATGAATGAAAAACTGTTTTTT
CDR3 protein: CASAETMNEKLFF

J gene: TRBJ1-4
V gene: TRBV30
clone size: -
D gene: -
CDR3 DNA: TGTGCCTGGTCCAGGGAAAAACTGTTTTTT
CDR3 protein: CAWSREKLFF

J gene: TRBJ2-7
V gene: TRBV19
clone size: -
D gene: -
CDR3 DNA: TGTGCCAGTAGTATAGTCGCGGGCGCGTCCTACGAGCAGTACTTC
CDR3 protein: CASSIVAGASYEQYF

J gene: TRBJ2-1
V gene: TRBV5-1
clone size: -
D gene: TRBD2
CDR3 DNA: TGCGCCAGCAGCGAGACTAGCGGGCAAAACAATGAGCAGTTCTTC
CDR3 protein: CASSETSGQNNEQFF

J gene: TRBJ2-1
V gene: TRBV5-4
clone size: once
D gene: -
CDR3 DNA: TGTGCCAGCAGCTTGTCCGCGGGGAGCTCCTACAATGAGCAGTTCTTC
CDR3 protein: CASSLSAGSSYNEQFF

J gene: TRBJ2-7
V gene: TRBV13
clone size: -
D gene: TRBD1
CDR3 DNA: TGTGCCAGCAGCTTGGGACAGTCCTACGAGCAGTACTTC
CDR3 protein: CASSLGQSYEQYF

J gene: TRBJ2-1
V gene: TRBV7-9
clone size: -
D gene: TRBD2
CDR3 DNA: TGTGCCAGCAGCGACGGGGCTAGCGGGAACAATGAGCAGTTCTTC
CDR3 protein: CASSDGASGNNEQFF

J gene: TRBJ2-2
V gene: TRBV5-1
clone size: -
D gene: TRBD2
CDR3 DNA: TGCGCCAGCAGCTCTCTAGCGGAGGCCGGGGAGCTGTTTTTT
CDR3 protein: CASSSLAEAGELFF

J gene: TRBJ2-1
V gene: TRBV6-5
clone size: -
D gene: -
CDR3 DNA: TGTGCCAGCAGCTTCGGACTGGGTTCCTACAATGAGCAGTTCTTC
CDR3 protein: CASSFGLGSYNEQFF

J gene: TRBJ1-2
V gene: TRBV11-2
clone size: -
D gene: TRBD1
CDR3 DNA: TGTGCCAGCAGCTTGGGACAGGGGCTTGGCTACACCTTC
CDR3 protein: CASSLGQGLGYTF

J gene: TRBJ1-6
V gene: TRBV28
clone size: -
D gene: TRBD1
CDR3 DNA: TGTGCCAGCGGCGACAGGGAGGATTCACCCCTCCACTTT
CDR3 protein: CASGDREDSPLHF

J gene: TRBJ1-5
V gene: TRBV19
clone size: few
D gene: TRBD1
CDR3 DNA: TGTGCCAGTAGTGGGACAGTGAATCAGCCCCAGCATTTT
CDR3 protein: CASSGTVNQPQHF

J gene: TRBJ2-3
V gene: TRBV5-1
clone size: -
D gene: TRBD2
CDR3 DNA: TGCGCCAGCAGCTTGAGGGGGACTAGCGGGGGGCGATCTAGCACAGATACGCAGTATTTT
CDR3 protein: CASSLRGTSGGRSSTDTQYF

J gene: TRBJ1-2
V gene: TRBV30
clone size: -
D gene: -
CDR3 DNA: TGTGCCTGGAGTTCCCAGGGGTGGTATGGCTACACCTTC
CDR3 protein: CAWSSQGWYGYTF

J gene: TRBJ1-1
V gene: TRBV5-1
clone size: -
D gene: -
CDR3 DNA: TGCGCCAGCAGCCTTCCGAGACAGTTGAACACTGAAGCTTTCTTT
CDR3 protein: CASSLPRQLNTEAFF

J gene: TRBJ2-5
V gene: TRBV28
clone size: -
D gene: -
CDR3 DNA: TGTGCCAGCAGTTTACTAGGGCAGGGTGGGGAGACCCAGTACTTC
CDR3 protein: CASSLLGQGGETQYF

J gene: TRBJ1-6
V gene: TRBV6-1
clone size: -
D gene: -
CDR3 DNA: TGTGCCAGCAGTTCCTACAGGGCGGGGGATTCACCCCTCCACTTT
CDR3 protein: CASSSYRAGDSPLHF

J gene: TRBJ1-2
V gene: TRBV28
clone size: -
D gene: -
CDR3 DNA: TGTGCCAGCAGACTCAGGGTTCCTTCGCGCTATGGCTACACCTTC
CDR3 protein: CASRLRVPSRYGYTF

J gene: TRBJ1-2
V gene: TRBV27
clone size: -
D gene: -
CDR3 DNA: TGTGCCAGCAGTTTATCTCGAGTGAACTATGGCTACACCTTC
CDR3 protein: CASSLSRVNYGYTF

J gene: TRBJ2-4
V gene: TRBV25-1
clone size: -
D gene: -
CDR3 DNA: TGTGCCAGCAGTGAAGGGGGGGCCGTAGCCAAAAACATTCAGTACTTC
CDR3 protein: CASSEGGAVAKNIQYF

J gene: TRBJ2-3
V gene: TRBV18
clone size: -
D gene: TRBD1
CDR3 DNA: TGTGCCGGCGGGACAGGGGTCACAGATACGCAGTATTTT
CDR3 protein: CAGGTGVTDTQYF

J gene: TRBJ2-5
V gene: TRBV19
clone size: -
D gene: -
CDR3 DNA: TGTGCCAGTAGTATACTCGTAAAAGAGACCCAGTACTTC
CDR3 protein: CASSILVKETQYF

J gene: TRBJ2-3
V gene: TRBV7-8
clone size: -
D gene: TRBD2
CDR3 DNA: TGTGCCAGCAGCCGACAGCTAGCGGGGGGGAACACAGATACGCAGTATTTT
CDR3 protein: CASSRQLAGGNTDTQYF

J gene: TRBJ2-1
V gene: TRBV5-1
clone size: few
D gene: TRBD1
CDR3 DNA: TGCGCCAGCAGCCTATCACCGGGACAGGGGGCCGATGAGCAGTTCTTC
CDR3 protein: CASSLSPGQGADEQFF

J gene: TRBJ1-1
V gene: TRBV7-9
clone size: -
D gene: -
CDR3 DNA: TGTGCCAGCAGCTTAACATTCCCTGAAGCTTTCTTT
CDR3 protein: CASSLTFPEAFF

J gene: TRBJ2-5
V gene: TRBV5-4
clone size: -
D gene: TRBD2
CDR3 DNA: TGTGCCAGCAGCTTGGTGCCTAGCGGGGTAAAGACCCAGTACTTC
CDR3 protein: CASSLVPSGVKTQYF

J gene: TRBJ2-7
V gene: TRBV18
clone size: -
D gene: TRBD2
CDR3 DNA: TGTGCCAGCTCACCGGTTCCCGGGGGGACCAGCTCCTACGAGCAGTACTTC
CDR3 protein: CASSPVPGGTSSYEQYF

J gene: TRBJ2-7
V gene: TRBV6-1
clone size: -
D gene: -
CDR3 DNA: TGTGCCAGCAGTGAACGGGCAAGAGGGAACGAGCAGTACTTC
CDR3 protein: CASSERARGNEQYF

J gene: TRBJ2-1
V gene: TRBV29-1
clone size: -
D gene: TRBD2
CDR3 DNA: TGCAGCGTGCAGGGCGGGAGGGTGTATGAGCAGTTCTTC
CDR3 protein: CSVQGGRVYEQFF

J gene: TRBJ1-4
V gene: TRBV6-5
clone size: -
D gene: -
CDR3 DNA: TGTGCCAGCAGTTACTCCGGCAGGGCAACTAATGAAAAACTGTTTTTT
CDR3 protein: CASSYSGRATNEKLFF

J gene: TRBJ2-5
V gene: TRBV5-3
clone size: -
D gene: -
CDR3 DNA: TGTGCCAGAATTAATCTAGAAGTCTGGGGCGCCCAAGAGACCCAGTACTTC
CDR3 protein: CARINLEVWGAQETQYF